These T cell receptor beta chains were read from a single sample in a study of blood T cell repertoires in COVID-19. Here immunoSEQ multiplex PCR was the method, and the copy in TCRdb shows in-frame clones only, minus some. Of 7,500 to 9,500 clones listed, 86% were seen once; the top ten hold about 10%. Sequenced input: peripheral blood. These receptors all come from a man aged 60 to 69 with acute or convalescent COVID-19. CDR3s include the opening cysteine and the closing phenylalanine or tryptophan. Fields, in order: CDR3 length, V gene, J gene, clone size, D gene, CDR3 protein, CDR3 DNA. A D gene is named only where the DNA matches it firmly. Clone size is not always given. Where it is, it says once, few, many or a class for expanded clones.

>15|TRBV9|TRBJ1-1|NA|NA
CASSPQTGEHTEAFF
TGTGCCAGCAGCCCCCAAACAGGAGAGCACACTGAAGCTTTCTTT
>14|TRBV18|TRBJ2-5|NA|NA
CASSPTGTQETQYF
TGTGCCAGCTCACCTACAGGTACACAAGAGACCCAGTACTTC
>13|TRBV12-3/TRBV12-4|TRBJ2-7|NA|TRBD1
CASSTRTGYEQYF
TGTGCCAGCAGTACCAGGACAGGGTACGAGCAGTACTTC
>14|TRBV6-5|TRBJ1-1|once|NA
CASSYGRGNTEAFF
TGTGCCAGCAGTTACGGTCGGGGGAACACTGAAGCTTTCTTT
>15|TRBV15|TRBJ2-7|NA|NA
CATSRDDSGTYEQYF
TGTGCCACCAGCAGAGATGACAGTGGTACCTACGAGCAGTACTTC
>16|TRBV19|TRBJ1-5|NA|NA
CASSMAAGDSNQPQHF
TGTGCCAGTAGTATGGCGGCAGGGGATAGCAATCAGCCCCAGCATTTT
>14|TRBV25-1|TRBJ2-5|NA|NA
CASSEGGKGETQYF
TGTGCCAGCAGTGAAGGGGGGAAAGGGGAGACCCAGTACTTC
>14|TRBV5-4|TRBJ2-2|NA|TRBD1
CASSRQGNTGELFF
TGTGCCAGCAGCCGACAGGGAAACACCGGGGAGCTGTTTTTT
>15|TRBV7-9|TRBJ2-5|NA|TRBD1
CASSSPGQGQETQYF
TGTGCCAGCAGCTCGCCGGGACAGGGGCAAGAGACCCAGTACTTC
>17|TRBV7-8|TRBJ1-6|NA|NA
CASSLGAGGWRTSPLHF
TGTGCCAGCAGCTTAGGCGCCGGGGGGTGGAGAACTTCACCCCTCCACTTT
>13|TRBV3-1/TRBV3-2|TRBJ1-2|NA|TRBD1
CASSGGQGYGYTF
TGTGCCAGCAGTGGTGGACAGGGCTATGGCTACACCTTC
>13|TRBV9|TRBJ1-1|NA|NA
CASSLKRGTEAFF
TGTGCCAGCAGCCTAAAAAGGGGCACTGAAGCTTTCTTT
>15|TRBV5-4|TRBJ1-3|once|TRBD1
CASSVSPGQGNTIYF
TGTGCCAGCAGCGTATCACCGGGACAGGGAAACACCATATATTTT
>17|TRBV21-1|TRBJ1-6|few|NA
CASSKVVQGMGNSPLHF
TGTGCCAGCAGCAAAGTTGTACAGGGGATGGGCAATTCACCCCTCCACTTT
>17|TRBV4-3|TRBJ2-1|NA|TRBD2
CASSQEGGRSSYNEQFF
TGCGCCAGCAGCCAAGAAGGCGGGAGAAGCTCCTACAATGAGCAGTTCTTC
>15|TRBV5-8|TRBJ2-1|NA|NA
CASSLGRSSYNEQFF
TGTGCCAGCAGCTTGGGGAGGAGCTCCTACAATGAGCAGTTCTTC
>16|TRBV19|TRBJ2-7|NA|TRBD2
CASSRRGDLRSYEQYF
TGTGCCAGTAGTAGGCGGGGGGACTTACGATCCTACGAGCAGTACTTC
>17|TRBV7-9|TRBJ2-1|few|TRBD2
CASSPTRLAGNYNEQFF
TGTGCCAGCAGCCCCACAAGACTAGCGGGAAACTACAATGAGCAGTTCTTC
>13|TRBV19|TRBJ2-1|NA|TRBD1
CASNPDRVGEQFF
TGTGCCAGCAATCCTGACAGGGTCGGGGAGCAGTTCTTC
>14|TRBV7-9|TRBJ1-2|NA|TRBD1
CASSSDRANYGYTF
TGTGCCAGCAGCTCGGACAGGGCTAACTATGGCTACACCTTC
>13|TRBV6-5|TRBJ1-1|NA|TRBD1
CASRRTGDTEAFF
TGTGCCAGCAGGCGGACAGGGGATACTGAAGCTTTCTTT
>14|TRBV5-5|TRBJ1-2|NA|NA
CASSLGDKSYGYTF
TGTGCCAGCAGCTTGGGGGACAAAAGCTATGGCTACACCTTC
>16|TRBV7-8|TRBJ2-4|NA|TRBD1
CASSYVWGQGGDIQYF
TGTGCCAGCAGCTACGTTTGGGGACAGGGCGGGGACATTCAGTACTTC
>13|TRBV7-2|TRBJ2-1|NA|TRBD2
CATATGGGNEQFF
TGTGCTACGGCAACCGGGGGGGGCAATGAGCAGTTCTTC
>14|TRBV5-6|TRBJ2-7|NA|NA
CASSLNRGGYEQYF
TGTGCCAGCAGCTTGAACAGGGGGGGCTACGAGCAGTACTTC
>17|TRBV27|TRBJ1-3|NA|NA
CASSQGGPALSGNTIYF
TGTGCCAGCAGCCAAGGAGGGCCAGCCTTGTCTGGAAACACCATATATTTT
>17|TRBV6-4|TRBJ2-1|NA|NA
CASSGLAPPKRYNEQFF
TGTGCCAGCAGTGGCCTAGCGCCACCTAAGAGGTACAATGAGCAGTTCTTC
>15|TRBV2|TRBJ1-1|NA|TRBD1
CASRPGQGANTEAFF
TGTGCCAGCAGACCGGGACAGGGAGCGAACACTGAAGCTTTCTTT
>16|TRBV18|TRBJ2-5|NA|TRBD2
CASSHPRLAGLETQYF
TGTGCCAGCTCACATCCCAGACTAGCGGGGCTGGAGACCCAGTACTTC
>13|TRBV9|TRBJ2-2|NA|NA
CASSLGFTGELFF
TGTGCCAGCAGCCTCGGGTTTACCGGGGAGCTGTTTTTT
>16|TRBV11-3|TRBJ2-1|NA|TRBD2
CASSLTSSGSMDEQFF
TGTGCCAGCAGCTTGACCTCCAGCGGGAGTATGGATGAGCAGTTCTTC
>14|TRBV6-5|TRBJ1-1|NA|TRBD1
CASSYSGGETEAFF
TGTGCCAGCAGTTACTCAGGGGGCGAAACTGAAGCTTTCTTT
>13|TRBV5-6|TRBJ1-2|NA|TRBD1
CASSWDRNYGYTF
TGTGCCAGCAGCTGGGACAGAAACTATGGCTACACCTTC
>15|TRBV11-2|TRBJ2-3|NA|TRBD2
CASSFLAGSTDTQYF
TGTGCCAGCAGCTTCCTAGCGGGGAGCACAGATACGCAGTATTTT
>11|TRBV6-2/TRBV6-3|TRBJ2-5|NA|NA
CASSLGREEYF
TGTGCCAGCAGTCTCGGCCGCGAGGAGTACTTC
>13|TRBV6-4|TRBJ1-4|few|NA
CASSDREGEKLFF
TGTGCCAGCAGTGACAGGGAGGGTGAAAAACTGTTTTTT
>17|TRBV9|TRBJ2-1|NA|TRBD2
CASSVMGLAGGPHEQFF
TGTGCCAGCAGCGTAATGGGACTAGCGGGAGGGCCCCATGAGCAGTTCTTC
>14|TRBV7-9|TRBJ2-3|once|NA
CASSFGGSTDTQYF
TGTGCCAGCAGCTTTGGGGGGTCCACAGATACGCAGTATTTT
>15|TRBV5-1|TRBJ2-1|NA|TRBD2
CASSLLAGVSDEQFF
TGCGCCAGCAGCTTGCTAGCGGGGGTCTCGGATGAGCAGTTCTTC
>13|TRBV15|TRBJ2-3|NA|NA
CATSRDLGDTQYF
TGTGCCACCAGCAGAGATCTAGGCGATACGCAGTATTTT
>14|TRBV18|TRBJ1-1|NA|TRBD1
CASYTGTGDSEAFF
TGTGCCAGCTACACCGGGACAGGCGACTCTGAAGCTTTCTTT
>13|TRBV10-2|TRBJ1-1|NA|TRBD1
CASSRDSGTEAFF
TGCGCCAGCAGCCGGGACAGTGGCACTGAAGCTTTCTTT
>18|TRBV5-5|TRBJ2-2|NA|TRBD2
CASTPILGTGGVARELFF
TGTGCCAGCACTCCTATCCTGGGGACGGGGGGAGTGGCCAGGGAGCTGTTTTTT
>14|TRBV19|TRBJ1-1|NA|TRBD1
CASGKQGAPTEAFF
TGTGCCAGTGGAAAGCAGGGGGCGCCAACTGAAGCTTTCTTT
>14|TRBV5-6|TRBJ1-6|NA|NA
CASSFGVGNSPLHF
TGTGCCAGCAGCTTCGGGGTGGGCAATTCACCCCTCCACTTT
>14|TRBV7-2|TRBJ2-1|NA|TRBD2
CASSLRTSGGEQFF
TGTGCCAGCAGCTTGAGGACTAGCGGGGGGGAGCAGTTCTTC
>14|TRBV5-1|TRBJ2-3|NA|TRBD1
CASSSRGLSDTQYF
TGCGCCAGTTCCTCCAGGGGGCTTTCAGATACGCAGTATTTT